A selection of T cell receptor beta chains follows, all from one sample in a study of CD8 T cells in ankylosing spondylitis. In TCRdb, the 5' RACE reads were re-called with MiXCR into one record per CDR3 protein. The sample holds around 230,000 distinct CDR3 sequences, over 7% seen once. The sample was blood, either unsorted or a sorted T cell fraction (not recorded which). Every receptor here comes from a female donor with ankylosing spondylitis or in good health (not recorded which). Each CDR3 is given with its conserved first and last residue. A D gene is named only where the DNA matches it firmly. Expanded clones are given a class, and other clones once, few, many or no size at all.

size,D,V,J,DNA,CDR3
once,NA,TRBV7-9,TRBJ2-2,TGTGCCAGCAGCTCTATGGGAGGCAGCACCGGGGAGCTGTTTTTT,CASSSMGGSTGELFF
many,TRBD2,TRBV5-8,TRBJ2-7,TGTGCCAGCAGCTTGTTTAGCGGGAGATCCTACGAGCAGTACTTC,CASSLFSGRSYEQYF
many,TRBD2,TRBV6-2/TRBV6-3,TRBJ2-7,TGTGCCAGCAGTTCCTCCGGGACTAGCGGGGCAACCTACGAGCAGTACTTC,CASSSSGTSGATYEQYF
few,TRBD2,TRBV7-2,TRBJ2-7,TGTGCCAGCAGCTTGGCGGGGGTGAGAGAGCAGTACTTC,CASSLAGVREQYF
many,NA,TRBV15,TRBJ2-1,TGTGCCACCAGCAACCTAAATGAGCAGTTCTTC,CATSNLNEQFF
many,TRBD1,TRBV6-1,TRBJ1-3,TGTGCCAGCGCACAGGGGCTGGAAGGAAACACCATATATTTT,CASAQGLEGNTIYF
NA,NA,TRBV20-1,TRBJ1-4,TGCAGTGCTAGCGGGGGGTGGGAAAAACTGTTTTTT,CSASGGWEKLFF
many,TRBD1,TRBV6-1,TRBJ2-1,TGTGCCAGCAGCTCAAGGACAGGTCTTAAGGGGCAGTTCTTC,CASSSRTGLKGQFF
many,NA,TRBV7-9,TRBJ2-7,TGTGCCAGCAGCCCTCCGTCTGGCGGGGACTACGAGCAGTACTTC,CASSPPSGGDYEQYF
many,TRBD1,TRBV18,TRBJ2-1,TGTGCCAGCTCGACAGGGGCTAAGGGCAATGAGCAGTTCTTC,CASSTGAKGNEQFF
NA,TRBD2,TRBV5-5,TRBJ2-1,TGTGCCAGCAGCTTTCCCGATGAAGCGGGATGGGGGAATGAGCAGTTCTTC,CASSFPDEAGWGNEQFF
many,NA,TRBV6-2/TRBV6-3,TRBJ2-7,TGTGCCAGCCGGGTCAGCGACGGCCCCTACGAGCAGTACTTC,CASRVSDGPYEQYF
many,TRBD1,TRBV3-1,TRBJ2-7,TGTGCCAGCAGCCACACAGGGGGCTCCTACGAGCAGTACTTC,CASSHTGGSYEQYF
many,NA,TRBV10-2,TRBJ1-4,TGCGCCAGCAGTGAGGGTCTAACTAATGAAAAACTGTTTTTT,CASSEGLTNEKLFF
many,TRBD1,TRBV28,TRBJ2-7,TGTGCCAGCAGTTCAATGCAGGGGACAGGGTCCCACGAGCAGTACTTC,CASSSMQGTGSHEQYF
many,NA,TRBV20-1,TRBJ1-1,TGCAGTGCCCCGGGACAACCAAAGAACACTGAAGCTTTCTTT,CSAPGQPKNTEAFF
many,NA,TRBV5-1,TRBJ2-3,TGCGCCAGCAGCTTGAGGGGACTGACTAGCACAGATACGCAGTATTTT,CASSLRGLTSTDTQYF
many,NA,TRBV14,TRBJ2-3,TGTGCCAGCAGCCCTGGAAGGCCGAGGGATACGCAGTATTTT,CASSPGRPRDTQYF
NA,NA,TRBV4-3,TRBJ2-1,TGCGCCAGCAGCCAAGATCTTCGCGGCTCCTACAATGAGCAGTTCTTC,CASSQDLRGSYNEQFF
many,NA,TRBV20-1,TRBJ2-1,TGCAGTGCTAGAGATGGCGGAACGCCCTACAATGAGCAGTTCTTC,CSARDGGTPYNEQFF
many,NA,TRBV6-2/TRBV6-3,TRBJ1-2,TGTGCCAGCACCTGGACAGCCCGCGACTATGGCTACACCTTC,CASTWTARDYGYTF
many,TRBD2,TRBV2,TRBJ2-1,TGTGCCAGCATAGCGGGAGGGCCCCACAATGAGCAGTTCTTC,CASIAGGPHNEQFF
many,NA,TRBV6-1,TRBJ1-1,TGTGCCAGCAGTCCCCTGGGGGCGGGAAACACTGAAGCTTTCTTT,CASSPLGAGNTEAFF
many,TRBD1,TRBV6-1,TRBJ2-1,TGTGCCAGCAGTAGGGACAGGGTTTCGAACAATGAGCAGTTCTTC,CASSRDRVSNNEQFF
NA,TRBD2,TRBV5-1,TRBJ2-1,TGCGCCAGCACCGGGACTAGCGGGAGAGGTGAGCAGTTCTTC,CASTGTSGRGEQFF
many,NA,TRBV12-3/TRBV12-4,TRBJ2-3,TGTGCCAGCAGTTTAGATGGGGCCAAGGGAGATACGCAGTATTTT,CASSLDGAKGDTQYF
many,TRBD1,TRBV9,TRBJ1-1,TGTGCCAGCAGCGTAGTAGGAACAGGGGGAAACACTGAAGCTTTCTTT,CASSVVGTGGNTEAFF
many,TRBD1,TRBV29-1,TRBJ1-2,TGCAGCGCGACACAGGGGGCGCGGTATGGCTACACCTTC,CSATQGARYGYTF
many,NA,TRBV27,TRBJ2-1,TGTGCCAGCAGTTTACGGGCAGGGTACAATGAGCAGTTCTTC,CASSLRAGYNEQFF
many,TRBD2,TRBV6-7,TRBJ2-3,TGTGCCAGCAGTTACTCCGCGGGAGGGACAGATACGCAGTATTTT,CASSYSAGGTDTQYF
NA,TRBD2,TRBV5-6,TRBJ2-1,TGTGCCAGCAGCTCAACTAGCGGGAGGCCCTACAATGAGCAGTTCTTC,CASSSTSGRPYNEQFF
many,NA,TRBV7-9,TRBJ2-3,TGTGCCAGCAGCTTAGCCCCTGGCACAGATACGCAGTATTTT,CASSLAPGTDTQYF
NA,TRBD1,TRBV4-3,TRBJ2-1,TGCGCCAGCAGCCAAGATAGAGGGGACAGGGCGTACAATGAGCAGTTCTTC,CASSQDRGDRAYNEQFF
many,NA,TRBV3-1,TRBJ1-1,TGTGCCAGCAGCCAAGAAAGGGGATTAGGAGCTTTCTTT,CASSQERGLGAFF
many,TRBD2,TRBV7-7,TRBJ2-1,TGTGCTAGCAGCCCAGGGACTAGCGTTTACAATGAGCAGTTCTTC,CASSPGTSVYNEQFF
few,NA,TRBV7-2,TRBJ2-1,TGTGCCAGCAGCTTAGTGGGGGCATCCTACAATGAGCAGTTCTTC,CASSLVGASYNEQFF
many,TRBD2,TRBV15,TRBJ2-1,TGTGCCACCAGCAGTTCCCTAGCGGGAGGGAATGAGCAGTTCTTC,CATSSSLAGGNEQFF
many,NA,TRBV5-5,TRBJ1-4,TGTGCCAGCAGCCACATCGGCACTAATGAAAAACTGTTTTTT,CASSHIGTNEKLFF
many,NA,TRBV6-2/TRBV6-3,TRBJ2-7,TGTGCCAGCAGTTTTGCGAATTACTACGAGCAGTACTTC,CASSFANYYEQYF
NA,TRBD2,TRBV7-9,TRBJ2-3,TGTGCCAGCAGACCCCCTAGCGGGGCCAGCACAGATACGCAGTATTTT,CASRPPSGASTDTQYF
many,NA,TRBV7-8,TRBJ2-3,TGTGCCAGCAGCTTATTTCACACAGATACGCAGTATTTT,CASSLFHTDTQYF
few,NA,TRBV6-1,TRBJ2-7,TGTGCCAGCAGTGAAGCATTCAGTCCCTACGAGCAGTACTTC,CASSEAFSPYEQYF
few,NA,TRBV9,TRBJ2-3,TGTGCCAGCAGCGTTGGAGGGGCCTTCACAGATACGCAGTATTTT,CASSVGGAFTDTQYF
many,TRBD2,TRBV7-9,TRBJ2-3,TGTGCCAGCGCACTGGGGAGGGACACAGATACGCAGTATTTT,CASALGRDTDTQYF
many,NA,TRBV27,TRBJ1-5,TGTGCCAGCAGTCCCCTGGTGGGTGCGGGCAATCAGCCCCAGCATTTT,CASSPLVGAGNQPQHF
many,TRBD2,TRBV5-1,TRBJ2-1,TGCGCCAGCAGCCGAGGCGGGGGAGAGGTAATGAATGAGCAGTTCTTC,CASSRGGGEVMNEQFF
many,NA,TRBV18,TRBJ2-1,TGTGCCAGCTCACCACCGGGTAGGGGCAATGAGCAGTTCTTC,CASSPPGRGNEQFF
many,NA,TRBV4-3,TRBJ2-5,TGCGCCAGCAGCCAAGATAGGACGTCGGACCAAGAGACCCAGTACTTC,CASSQDRTSDQETQYF
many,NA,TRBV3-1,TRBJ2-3,TGTGCCAGCAGCCAAGAGCTATATAATACGGATACGCAGTATTTT,CASSQELYNTDTQYF
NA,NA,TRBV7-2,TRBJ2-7,TGTGCCAGCAGCTATTCGACAGAGAGCTCCTACGAGCAGTACTTC,CASSYSTESSYEQYF
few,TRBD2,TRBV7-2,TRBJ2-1,TGTGCCAGCAGCTTAGGGTTAAGCGGGAGGCCGGAGGGACAGTTCTTC,CASSLGLSGRPEGQFF
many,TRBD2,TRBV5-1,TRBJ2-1,TGCGCCAGCAGCCGAGATTCCCTAGCGGGAAACAATGAGCAGTTCTTC,CASSRDSLAGNNEQFF
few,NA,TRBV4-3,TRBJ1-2,TGCGCCAGCAGCCAAGATTTTCCCCCCTCGGCCTGGGATGGCTACACCTTC,CASSQDFPPSAWDGYTF
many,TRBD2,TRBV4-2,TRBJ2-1,TGTGCCAGCAGCCAAACTCTAGCGGGCTCCCGAACTCACAATGAGCAGTTCTTC,CASSQTLAGSRTHNEQFF
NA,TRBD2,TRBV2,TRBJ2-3,TGTGCCAGCAGTGAAGACGGGGGGCTAGCGGGACCCACAGATACGCAGTATTTT,CASSEDGGLAGPTDTQYF